The present entry profiles one T cell receptor beta chain with its context. These data belong to a study of early T cells in non-severe SARS-CoV-2 infection. Germline V gives CDR1 SGDLS, CDR2 YYNGEE. The V and J ends lost 2 bases and 1 base respectively, with 9 bases between them. The CDR3 extends over 14 amino acids. One entry per CDR3 protein results from TCRdb running MiXCR on the 5' RACE reads. The table shows 15,000 to 20,000 distinct CDR3 sequences, with approximately 6.2% occurring only once. The sequence was obtained from an adult who was a healthcare worker with PCR-confirmed SARS-CoV-2 infection or an uninfected control (not recorded which). The chain couples TRBV9 to TRBJ2-5, with a weak D call TRBD2 (6 bases). The sequencing input was whole blood. CDR3 sequence reads: CASSVGTSQETQYF. For the CDR3, the DNA is TGTGCCAGCAGCGTCGGGACTTCCCAAGAGACCCAGTACTTC.